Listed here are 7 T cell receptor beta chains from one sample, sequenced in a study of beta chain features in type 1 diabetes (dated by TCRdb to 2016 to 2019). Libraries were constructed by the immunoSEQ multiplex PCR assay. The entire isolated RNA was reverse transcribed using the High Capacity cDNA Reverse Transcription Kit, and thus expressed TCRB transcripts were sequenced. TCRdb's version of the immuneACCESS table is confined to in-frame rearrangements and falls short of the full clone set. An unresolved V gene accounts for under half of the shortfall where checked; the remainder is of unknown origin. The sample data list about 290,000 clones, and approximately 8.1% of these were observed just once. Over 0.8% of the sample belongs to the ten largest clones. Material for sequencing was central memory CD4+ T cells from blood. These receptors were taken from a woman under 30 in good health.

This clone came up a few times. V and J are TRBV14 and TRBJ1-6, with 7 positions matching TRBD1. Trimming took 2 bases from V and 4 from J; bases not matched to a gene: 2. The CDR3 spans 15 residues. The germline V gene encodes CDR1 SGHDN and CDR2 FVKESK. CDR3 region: CASSQQQGYNSPLHF. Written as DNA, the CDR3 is TGTGCCAGCAGCCAACAACAGGGGTATAATTCACCCCTCCACTTT.

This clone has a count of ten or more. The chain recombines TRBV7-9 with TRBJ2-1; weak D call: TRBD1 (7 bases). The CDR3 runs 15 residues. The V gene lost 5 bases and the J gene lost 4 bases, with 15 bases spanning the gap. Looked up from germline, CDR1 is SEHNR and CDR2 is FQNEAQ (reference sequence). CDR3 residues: CASSHPGDSYNEQFF. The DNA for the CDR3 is TGTGCCAGCAGCCACCCGGGGGACAGTTACAATGAGCAGTTCTTC.

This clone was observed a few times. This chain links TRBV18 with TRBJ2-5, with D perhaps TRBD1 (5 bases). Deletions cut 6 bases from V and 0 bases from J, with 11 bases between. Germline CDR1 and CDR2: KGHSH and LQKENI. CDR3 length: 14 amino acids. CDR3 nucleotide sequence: TGTGCCAGCTCCCCCGACAGTTACCAAGAGACCCAGTACTTC. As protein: CASSPDSYQETQYF. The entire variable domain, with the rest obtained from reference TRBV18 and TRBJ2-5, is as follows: NAGVMQNPRHLVRRRGQEARLRCSPMKGHSHVYWYRQLPEEGLKFMVYLQKENIIDESGMPKERFSAEFPKEGPSILRIQQVVRGDSAAYFCASSPDSYQETQYFGPGTRLLVL.

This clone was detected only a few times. In DNA form, the CDR3 reads TGTGCCAGCAGTCCAGGGTACGAGCAGTACGTC. Its translation: CASSPGYEQYV. The chain employs TRBV2 and TRBJ2-7, with D perhaps TRBD1 (5 bases). The V gene lost 5 bases and the J gene lost 4 bases, with 6 bases spanning the gap. The germline V gene has CDR1 SNHLY and CDR2 FYNNEI. This CDR3 has 11 residues.

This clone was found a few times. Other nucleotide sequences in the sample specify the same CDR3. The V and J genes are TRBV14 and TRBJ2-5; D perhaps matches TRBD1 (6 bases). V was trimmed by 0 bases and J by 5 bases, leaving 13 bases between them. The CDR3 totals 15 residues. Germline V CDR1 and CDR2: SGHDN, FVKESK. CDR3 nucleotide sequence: TGTGCCAGCAGCCAAGATGCAGGGGTAAGGGAGACCCAGTACTTC. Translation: CASSQDAGVRETQYF.

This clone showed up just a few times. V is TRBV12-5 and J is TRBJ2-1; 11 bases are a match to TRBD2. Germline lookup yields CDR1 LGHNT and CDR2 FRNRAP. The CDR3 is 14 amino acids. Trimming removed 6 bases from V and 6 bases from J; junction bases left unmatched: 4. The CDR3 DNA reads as TGTGCTAGTGGGACTAGCGGGGCGGGCAATGAGCAGTTCTTC. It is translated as CASGTSGAGNEQFF.

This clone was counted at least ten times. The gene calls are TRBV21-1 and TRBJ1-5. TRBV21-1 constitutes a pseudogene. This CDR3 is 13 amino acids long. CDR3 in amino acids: CALTREPNQPQHF. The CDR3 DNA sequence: TGTGCCCTCACGAGGGAGCCTAATCAGCCCCAGCATTTT.